This T cell receptor beta chain was obtained from a study of response to subunit inactivated influenza vaccine. The germline gives CDR1 DFQATT, CDR2 SNEGSKA (reference sequence). Trimming removed 2 bases from V and 5 bases from J, with 12 bases in between. The CDR3 loop spans 13 amino acids. TCRdb used MiXCR to reprocess the RT-PCR reads, holding one entry per CDR3 protein. Found here are approximately 490,000 distinct CDR3 sequences, 6.5% to 8% of them singletons; the top ten hold less than 15%. J is TRBJ2-5 and V is TRBV20-1; no clear D gene. The sample here was PBMCs from blood, taken less than 30 months after vaccination. The receptor's source is a man aged 50-75 years who received an inactivated influenza vaccine. CDR3 amino acids: CSARREAKETQYF. DNA of the CDR3: TGCAGTGCTAGAAGAGAGGCTAAGGAGACCCAGTACTTC.